This paragraph reports one T cell receptor (beta chain). This CDR3 has 15 amino acids. The V segment lost 3 bases and the J segment 5 bases; nucleotides outside the gene matches: 7. The germline gives CDR1 MGHRA, CDR2 YSYEKL. The sample originates from a study of T cell changes during pregnancy in multiple sclerosis. Sequenced by immunoSEQ multiplex PCR; TCRdb stores in-frame clones only, minus some. The sample lists about 59,000 clones; approximately 91% were seen once. The material sequenced was peripheral blood, taken in the second trimester of pregnancy. This receptor was taken from a female donor with multiple sclerosis, enrolled in a pregnancy study. This chain links TRBV4-1 with TRBJ1-2, with TRBD1 matching 9 bases. In nucleotides, the CDR3 is TGCGCCAGCAGCCAGGGCGGGACAGGGAGATATGGCTACACCTTC. This codes for CASSQGGTGRYGYTF.